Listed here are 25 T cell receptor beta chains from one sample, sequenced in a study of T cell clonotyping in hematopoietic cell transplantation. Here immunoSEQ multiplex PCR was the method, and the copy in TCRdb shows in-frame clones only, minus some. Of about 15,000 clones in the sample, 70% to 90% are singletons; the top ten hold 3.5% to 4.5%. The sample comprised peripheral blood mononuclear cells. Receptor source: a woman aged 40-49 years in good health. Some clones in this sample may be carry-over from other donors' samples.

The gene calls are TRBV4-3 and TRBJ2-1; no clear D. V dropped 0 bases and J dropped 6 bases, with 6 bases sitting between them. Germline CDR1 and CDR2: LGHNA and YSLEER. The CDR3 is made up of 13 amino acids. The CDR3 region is CASSQDRLNEQFF. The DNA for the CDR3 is TGCGCCAGCAGCCAAGATAGACTCAATGAGCAGTTCTTC.

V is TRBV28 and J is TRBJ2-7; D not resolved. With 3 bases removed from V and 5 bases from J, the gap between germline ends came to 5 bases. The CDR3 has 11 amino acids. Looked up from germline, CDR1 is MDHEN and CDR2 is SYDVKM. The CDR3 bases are TGTGCCAGCAGTTTCAACCACGAGCAGTACTTC. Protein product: CASSFNHEQYF. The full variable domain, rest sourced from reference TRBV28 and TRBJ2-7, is DVKVTQSSRYLVKRTGEKVFLECVQDMDHENMFWYRQDPGLGLRLIYFSYDVKMKEKGDIPEGYSVSREKKERFSLILESASTNQTSMYLCASSFNHEQYFGPGTRLTVT.

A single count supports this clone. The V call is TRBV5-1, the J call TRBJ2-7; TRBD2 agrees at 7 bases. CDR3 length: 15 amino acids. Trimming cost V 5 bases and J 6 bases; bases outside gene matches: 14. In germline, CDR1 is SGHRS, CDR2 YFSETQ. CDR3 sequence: CASSYDEGGPSEQYF. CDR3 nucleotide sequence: TGCGCCAGCAGTTATGACGAGGGAGGGCCCTCCGAGCAGTACTTC.

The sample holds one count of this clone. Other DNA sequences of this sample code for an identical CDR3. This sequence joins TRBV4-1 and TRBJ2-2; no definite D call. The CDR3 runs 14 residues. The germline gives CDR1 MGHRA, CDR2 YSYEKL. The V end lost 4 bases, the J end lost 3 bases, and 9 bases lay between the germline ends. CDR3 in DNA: TGCGCCAGCAGCCTGCAGTGGGACACCGGGGAGCTGTTTTTT. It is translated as CASSLQWDTGELFF.

The CDR3 loop reads CASSTLAGGPNEQYF. The CDR3 nucleotides read TGTGCCAGTAGCACACTAGCGGGAGGGCCCAACGAGCAGTACTTC. The V call is TRBV19, the J call TRBJ2-7; 13 nucleotides line up with TRBD2. From germline, CDR1 is LNHDA and CDR2 SQIVND (reference sequence). The V gene end was trimmed by 6 bases and the J gene end by 5 bases; junction bases not matched to a gene: 7. The CDR3 extends over 15 amino acids.

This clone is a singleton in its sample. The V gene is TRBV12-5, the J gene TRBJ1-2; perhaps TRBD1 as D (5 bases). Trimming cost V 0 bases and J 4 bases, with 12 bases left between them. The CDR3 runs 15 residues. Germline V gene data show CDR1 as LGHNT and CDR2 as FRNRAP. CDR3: CASGLVTQAPYGYTF. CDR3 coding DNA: TGTGCTAGTGGTTTGGTTACACAGGCCCCCTATGGCTACACCTTC.

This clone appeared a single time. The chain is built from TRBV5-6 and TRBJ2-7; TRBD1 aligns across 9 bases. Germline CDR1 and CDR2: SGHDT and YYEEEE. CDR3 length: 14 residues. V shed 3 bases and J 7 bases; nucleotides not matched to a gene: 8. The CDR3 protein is CASSYDRGSGEQYF. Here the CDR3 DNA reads TGTGCCAGCAGCTATGACAGGGGGTCGGGAGAGCAGTACTTC.

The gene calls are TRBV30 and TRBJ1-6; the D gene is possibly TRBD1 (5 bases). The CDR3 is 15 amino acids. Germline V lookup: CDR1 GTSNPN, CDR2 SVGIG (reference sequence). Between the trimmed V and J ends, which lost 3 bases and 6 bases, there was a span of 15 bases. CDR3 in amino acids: CAWRPSGPTNSPLHF. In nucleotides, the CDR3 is TGTGCCTGGAGGCCTTCAGGGCCGACTAATTCACCCCTCCACTTT.

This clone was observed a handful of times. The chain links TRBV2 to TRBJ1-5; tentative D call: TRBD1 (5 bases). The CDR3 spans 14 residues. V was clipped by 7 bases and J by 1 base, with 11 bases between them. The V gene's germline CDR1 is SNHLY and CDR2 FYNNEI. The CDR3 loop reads CASKQQVSNQPQHF. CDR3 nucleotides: TGTGCCAGCAAGCAACAGGTGAGCAATCAGCCCCAGCATTTT.

CDR3 nucleotide sequence: TGTGCCAGCAGTTACACGGCTGGGACAGCTTACGAGCAGTACTTC. Translation: CASSYTAGTAYEQYF. The chain couples TRBV6-5 to TRBJ2-7, with 7 bases lining up with TRBD1. V was clipped by 2 bases and J by 4 bases; unmatched bases: 8. Germline CDR1 and CDR2: MNHEY and SVGAGI. CDR3 length equals 15 residues.

Here the CDR3 reads CASSSTGTGSSGYTF. The CDR3 coding sequence is TGTGCCAGCAGCTCCACCGGGACAGGGTCAAGTGGCTACACCTTC. This chain uses TRBV7-9 with TRBJ1-2; 9 bases fit TRBD1. The CDR3 is 15 residues long. Trimming took 4 bases from V and 7 from J; bases not matched to a gene: 10. The germline V gene has CDR1 SEHNR and CDR2 FQNEAQ (reference sequence). Full variable domain (rest looked up from reference TRBV7-9 and TRBJ1-2): DTGVSQNPRHKITKRGQNVTFRCDPISEHNRLYWYRQTLGQGPEFLTYFQNEAQLEKSRLLSDRFSAERPKGSFSTLEIQRTEQGDSAMYLCASSSTGTGSSGYTFGSGTRLTVV.

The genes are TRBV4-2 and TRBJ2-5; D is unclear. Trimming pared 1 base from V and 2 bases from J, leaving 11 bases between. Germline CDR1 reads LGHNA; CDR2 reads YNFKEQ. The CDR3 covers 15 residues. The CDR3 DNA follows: TGTGCCAGCAGCCAAGTAGACTTTCAGCAAGAGACCCAGTACTTC. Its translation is CASSQVDFQQETQYF.

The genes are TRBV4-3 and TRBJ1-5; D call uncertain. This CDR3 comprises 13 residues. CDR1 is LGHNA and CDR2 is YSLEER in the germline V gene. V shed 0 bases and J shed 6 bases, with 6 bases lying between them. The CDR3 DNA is TGCGCCAGCAGCCAAGAAATGAGTCAGCCCCAGCATTTT. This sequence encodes CASSQEMSQPQHF.

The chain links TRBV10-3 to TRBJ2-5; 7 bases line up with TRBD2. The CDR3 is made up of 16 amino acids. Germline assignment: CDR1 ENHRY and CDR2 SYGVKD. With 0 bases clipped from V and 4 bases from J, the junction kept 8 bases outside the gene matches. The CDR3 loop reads CAISESRGRAGETQYF. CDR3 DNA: TGTGCCATCAGTGAGTCCCGGGGGAGGGCCGGAGAGACCCAGTACTTC.

CDR3 protein: CASSLRPGQDYNEQFF. The CDR3 nucleotides are TGCGCCAGCAGCCTCCGCCCGGGACAAGACTACAATGAGCAGTTCTTC. The rearrangement joins TRBV4-3 to TRBJ2-1; perhaps TRBD1 as D (6 bases). Trimming took off 4 bases at V and 3 bases at J, with 16 bases between the two ends. CDR1 and CDR2 (germline): LGHNA, YSLEER. The CDR3 length is 16 residues.

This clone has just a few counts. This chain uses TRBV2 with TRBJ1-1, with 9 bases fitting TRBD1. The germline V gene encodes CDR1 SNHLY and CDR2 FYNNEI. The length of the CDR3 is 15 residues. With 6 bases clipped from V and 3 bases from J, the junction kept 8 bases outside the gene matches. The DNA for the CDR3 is TGTGCCAGCAGACCCGGGACAGGGACGCACACTGAAGCTTTCTTT. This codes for CASRPGTGTHTEAFF.

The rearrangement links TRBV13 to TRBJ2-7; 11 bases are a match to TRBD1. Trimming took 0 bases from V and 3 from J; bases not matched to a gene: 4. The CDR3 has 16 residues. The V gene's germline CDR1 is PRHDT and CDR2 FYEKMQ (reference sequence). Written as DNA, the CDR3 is TGTGCCAGCAGCTTAGGCGGGACAGGGGGGCTCTACGAGCAGTACTTC. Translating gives CASSLGGTGGLYEQYF.

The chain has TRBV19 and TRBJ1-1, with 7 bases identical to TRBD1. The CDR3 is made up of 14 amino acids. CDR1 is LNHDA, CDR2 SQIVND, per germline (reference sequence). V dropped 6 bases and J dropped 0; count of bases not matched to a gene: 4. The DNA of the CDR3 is TGTGCCAGTAGACAGGGGCGGATGAACACTGAAGCTTTCTTT. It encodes CASRQGRMNTEAFF.

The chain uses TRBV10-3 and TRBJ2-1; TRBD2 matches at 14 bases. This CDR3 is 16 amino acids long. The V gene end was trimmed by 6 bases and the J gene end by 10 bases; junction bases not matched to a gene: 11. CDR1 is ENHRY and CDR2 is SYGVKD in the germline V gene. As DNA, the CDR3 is TGTGCCATCAGCGGGACTAGCGGGGGAAGCACCAAAGAGCAGTTCTTC. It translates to CAISGTSGGSTKEQFF.

DNA of the CDR3: TGTGCCAGCAGAGCCGACACATACAATGAGCAGTTCTTC. This sequence encodes CASRADTYNEQFF. The J gene is TRBJ2-1, the V gene TRBV9; D is ambiguous. CDR3 length: 13 residues. Germline loops: CDR1 SGDLS, CDR2 YYNGEE. Trimming took off 5 bases at V and 4 bases at J, with 10 bases between the two ends.

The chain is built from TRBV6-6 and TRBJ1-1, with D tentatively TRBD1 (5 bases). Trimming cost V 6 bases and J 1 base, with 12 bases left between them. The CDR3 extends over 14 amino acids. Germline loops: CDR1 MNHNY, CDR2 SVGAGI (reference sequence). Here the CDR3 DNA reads TGTGCCAGCAGCAACGGGGGGACGAACACTGAAGCTTTCTTT. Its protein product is CASSNGGTNTEAFF.

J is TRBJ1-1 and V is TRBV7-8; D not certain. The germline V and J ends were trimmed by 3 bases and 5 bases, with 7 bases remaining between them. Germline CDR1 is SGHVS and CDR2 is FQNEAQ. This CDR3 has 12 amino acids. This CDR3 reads CASSFSRTEAFF. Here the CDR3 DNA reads TGTGCCAGCAGCTTCTCCAGGACTGAAGCTTTCTTT.

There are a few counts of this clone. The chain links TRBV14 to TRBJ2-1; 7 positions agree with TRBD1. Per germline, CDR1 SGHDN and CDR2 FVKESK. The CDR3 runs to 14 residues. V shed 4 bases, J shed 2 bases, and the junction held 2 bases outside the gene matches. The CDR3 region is CASSLGTAYNEQFF. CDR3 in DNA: TGTGCCAGCAGCCTGGGGACAGCCTACAATGAGCAGTTCTTC.

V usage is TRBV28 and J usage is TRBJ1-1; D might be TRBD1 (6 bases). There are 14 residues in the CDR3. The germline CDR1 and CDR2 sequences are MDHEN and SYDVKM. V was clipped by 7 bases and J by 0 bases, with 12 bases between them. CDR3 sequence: CASNWGGLNTEAFF. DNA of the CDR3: TGTGCCAGCAACTGGGGGGGCTTGAACACTGAAGCTTTCTTT. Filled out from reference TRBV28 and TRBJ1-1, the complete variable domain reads DVKVTQSSRYLVKRTGEKVFLECVQDMDHENMFWYRQDPGLGLRLIYFSYDVKMKEKGDIPEGYSVSREKKERFSLILESASTNQTSMYLCASNWGGLNTEAFFGQGTRLTVV.

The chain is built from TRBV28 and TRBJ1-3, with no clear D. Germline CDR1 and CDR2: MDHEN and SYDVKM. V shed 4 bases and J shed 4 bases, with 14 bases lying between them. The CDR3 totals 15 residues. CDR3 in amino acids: CASSSRRYWGNTIYF. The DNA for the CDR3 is TGTGCCAGCAGTTCCCGACGGTATTGGGGAAACACCATATATTTT.